The rows below give T cell receptor beta chains drawn from one sample of a study of cytomegalovirus exposure and HLA in healthy donors. Sequenced by immunoSEQ multiplex PCR; TCRdb stores in-frame clones only, minus some. This sample's clone table lists approximately 110,000 clones. Material for sequencing was PBMCs. Receptors were obtained from a middle-aged man in good health and CMV-seropositive. CDR3s include the opening cysteine and the closing phenylalanine or tryptophan. Each record gives: D gene, J gene, V gene, CDR3 protein, CDR3 DNA. A D gene is named only where the DNA matches it firmly.

- TRBJ2-2 TRBV19 CASSKQGFNTGELFF TGTGCCAGTAGTAAACAGGGATTCAACACCGGGGAGCTGTTTTTT
TRBD1 TRBJ2-7 TRBV28 CASSSLGQGPGEQYF TGTGCCAGCAGTTCCCTCGGACAGGGACCCGGCGAGCAGTACTTC
- TRBJ2-1 TRBV5-4 CASSLSKLSYNEQFF TGTGCCAGCAGCTTGAGTAAACTCTCCTACAATGAGCAGTTCTTC
TRBD1 TRBJ1-2 TRBV18 CASSQGDSNYGYTF TGTGCCAGCTCACAAGGGGACAGTAACTATGGCTACACCTTC
- TRBJ2-1 TRBV6-5 CASRKQLWNEQFF TGTGCCAGCCGAAAACAGTTGTGGAATGAGCAGTTCTTC
- TRBJ1-2 TRBV4-1 CASSQEETGRYGYTF TGCGCCAGCAGCCAAGAAGAGACAGGACGCTATGGCTACACCTTC
TRBD2 TRBJ2-1 TRBV7-9 CASSPPGGDEQFF TGTGCCAGCAGCCCTCCGGGAGGGGATGAGCAGTTCTTC
TRBD1 TRBJ1-1 TRBV28 CASSSTGGAGTEAFF TGTGCCAGCAGTTCGACAGGGGGCGCGGGCACTGAAGCTTTCTTT
TRBD2 TRBJ2-7 TRBV15 CATSRGTSGMYEQYF TGTGCCACCAGCAGGGGGACTAGCGGGATGTACGAGCAGTACTTC
TRBD2 TRBJ2-7 TRBV10-3 CATAPGLAGGWEQYF TGTGCCACGGCGCCGGGACTAGCGGGAGGGTGGGAGCAGTACTTC
TRBD1 TRBJ2-7 TRBV9 CASSGGQGRHEQYF TGTGCCAGCAGCGGGGGACAGGGGCGGCACGAGCAGTACTTC
TRBD2 TRBJ2-5 TRBV28 CASSSTNRLAGEVETQYF TGTGCCAGCAGTTCGACAAACAGACTAGCGGGAGAGGTTGAGACCCAGTACTTC
- TRBJ1-5 TRBV10-1 CASSENSQPQHF TGCGCCAGCAGTGAGAACAGCCAGCCCCAGCATTTT
TRBD2 TRBJ2-7 TRBV2 CASSVISGSPVEQYF TGTGCCAGCAGTGTAATTAGCGGGTCCCCTGTCGAGCAGTACTTC
TRBD1 TRBJ2-7 TRBV28 CASSPGTGVFAQYF TGTGCCAGCAGTCCCGGGACAGGGGTTTTCGCGCAGTACTTC
TRBD1 TRBJ2-7 TRBV28 CASSLWGQGGSYEQYF TGTGCCAGCAGTTTATGGGGACAGGGGGGATCCTACGAGCAGTACTTC
- TRBJ2-7 TRBV7-2 CASSLSPTLYEQYF TGTGCCAGCAGCTTATCTCCTACTCTCTACGAGCAGTACTTC
TRBD2 TRBJ2-5 TRBV10-2 CASRAGSSGRTQETQYF TGCGCCAGCAGGGCGGGAAGTAGCGGGAGGACCCAAGAGACCCAGTACTTC
- TRBJ2-7 TRBV11-1 CASSPPRLGGEQYF TGTGCCAGCAGCCCACCTAGGCTAGGAGGCGAGCAGTACTTC
- TRBJ1-4 TRBV6-5 CASSPGANEKLFF TGTGCCAGCAGCCCGGGAGCGAACGAAAAACTGTTTTTT
- TRBJ2-2 TRBV27 CASRGKNTGELFF TGTGCCAGCAGGGGCAAGAACACCGGGGAGCTGTTTTTT
- TRBJ2-2 TRBV19 CASSSGQKSANTGELFF TGTGCCAGTAGCTCGGGTCAGAAATCCGCGAACACCGGGGAGCTGTTTTTT
- TRBJ1-5 TRBV7-2 CASSWSTGSNQPQHF TGTGCCAGCAGTTGGTCCACAGGTAGCAATCAGCCCCAGCATTTT
- TRBJ1-5 TRBV28 CASSPTDRLNGPQHF TGTGCCAGCAGTCCCACCGACCGACTCAATGGACCCCAGCATTTT
- TRBJ2-1 TRBV11-2 CASSPLPVHEQFF TGTGCCAGCAGCCCCCTTCCCGTCCATGAGCAGTTCTTC
- TRBJ2-2 TRBV27 CASIKWGGPNTGELFF TGTGCCAGCATCAAGTGGGGGGGGCCGAACACCGGGGAGCTGTTTTTT
- TRBJ2-1 TRBV10-3 CATGALADNYNFNEQFF TGTGCCACGGGGGCCCTAGCGGACAATTACAATTTCAATGAGCAGTTCTTC
- TRBJ2-2 TRBV5-1 CASYRGITGELFF TGCGCCAGCTACCGGGGGATCACCGGGGAGCTGTTTTTT
- TRBJ1-1 TRBV2 CASSREGWEAFF TGTGCCAGCAGCCGGGAGGGGTGGGAAGCTTTCTTT
TRBD1 TRBJ1-4 TRBV11-2 CASSLTGQGKEEKLFF TGTGCCAGCAGCTTAACCGGACAGGGGAAGGAGGAAAAACTGTTTTTT
- TRBJ2-3 TRBV6-6 CASSYPSGTDTQYF TGTGCCAGCAGTTACCCGTCCGGCACAGATACGCAGTATTTT